A selection of T cell receptor beta chains follows, all from one sample in a study of T cell changes during pregnancy in multiple sclerosis. The table came from immunoSEQ multiplex PCR; TCRdb's copy has only in-frame clones and leaves some out. The sample lists around 30,000 clones; about 90% were seen once. The sequencing here drew on CD8+ T cells from peripheral blood mononuclear cells, taken in the third trimester of pregnancy. These receptors were obtained from a female donor with multiple sclerosis, enrolled in a pregnancy study. Each CDR3 is given with its conserved first and last residue. Each record gives: J gene, clone size, D gene, V gene, CDR3 protein, CDR3 DNA. A D gene is named only where the DNA matches it firmly. Clone size is given for some rows only: seen once, a few or many times, or a class if the clone is expanded.

TRBJ2-1,.,TRBD1,TRBV27,CASSFTTGAIYNEQFF,TGTGCCAGCAGCTTCACTACAGGGGCGATCTACAATGAGCAGTTCTTC
TRBJ2-3,.,TRBD2,TRBV9,CASATSGGSPEDTQYF,TGTGCCAGCGCAACTAGCGGGGGCTCTCCTGAGGATACGCAGTATTTT
TRBJ1-5,.,TRBD1,TRBV6-5,CASSWGQGNQPQHF,TGTGCCAGCAGTTGGGGACAGGGGAATCAGCCCCAGCATTTT
TRBJ1-1,.,TRBD1,TRBV5-6,CASSPSTWDRDTEAFF,TGTGCCAGCAGCCCCTCAACGTGGGACAGGGACACTGAAGCTTTCTTT
TRBJ2-1,.,.,TRBV7-9,CASSSQGPNNNEQFF,TGTGCCAGCAGCTCGCAGGGCCCCAATAACAATGAGCAGTTCTTC
TRBJ2-3,.,TRBD2,TRBV11-1,CASSLMTSGGPDTQYF,TGTGCCAGCAGCTTAATGACTAGCGGGGGACCAGATACGCAGTATTTT
TRBJ2-7,once,.,TRBV29-1,CSAKVGGEQYF,TGCAGCGCCAAGGTCGGAGGGGAGCAGTACTTC
TRBJ1-2,.,TRBD1,TRBV29-1,CSVSVRGTGGSYGYTF,TGCAGCGTTTCGGTTAGGGGGACAGGGGGGTCTTATGGCTACACCTTC
TRBJ1-5,.,.,TRBV7-2,CASSSFGGDSNQPQHF,TGTGCCAGCAGCTCTTTTGGGGGGGATAGCAATCAGCCCCAGCATTTT
TRBJ2-5,.,TRBD2,TRBV14,CASSPSGGILETQYF,TGTGCCAGCAGCCCTAGCGGGGGGATACTAGAGACCCAGTACTTC
TRBJ2-5,.,TRBD2,TRBV9,CASSDRLAGLEETQYF,TGTGCCAGCAGCGACCGACTAGCGGGGTTAGAAGAGACCCAGTACTTC
TRBJ1-1,.,.,TRBV7-9,CASSLGSGNTEAFF,TGTGCCAGCAGCTTAGGGTCAGGGAACACTGAAGCTTTCTTT
TRBJ2-1,.,.,TRBV9,CASSDALGGPVGHNEQFF,TGTGCCAGCAGCGATGCGCTCGGGGGGCCTGTTGGGCACAATGAGCAGTTCTTC
TRBJ1-1,.,.,TRBV5-1,CASSGGTGGTEAFF,TGCGCCAGCAGCGGCGGGACCGGGGGCACTGAAGCTTTCTTT
TRBJ1-1,few,TRBD1,TRBV7-9,CASSVEQGAQAFF,TGTGCCAGCAGCGTTGAGCAGGGGGCGCAGGCTTTCTTT
TRBJ1-1,.,.,TRBV13,CASSLGPEAFF,TGTGCCAGCAGCTTGGGCCCTGAAGCTTTCTTT
TRBJ2-4,.,.,TRBV18,CASSPQTGLLAKNIQYF,TGTGCCAGCTCACCACAGACAGGTCTTCTAGCCAAAAACATTCAGTACTTC
TRBJ2-2,.,.,TRBV29-1,CSAHQTGTGELFF,TGCAGCGCCCATCAAACAGGCACCGGGGAGCTGTTTTTT
TRBJ1-2,.,TRBD1,TRBV29-1,CSVGTGAPPVGYTF,TGCAGCGTTGGGACAGGGGCTCCCCCAGTCGGCTACACCTTC
TRBJ1-4,.,.,TRBV30,CAWSPGEKLFF,TGTGCCTGGAGTCCAGGGGAAAAACTGTTTTTT
TRBJ1-1,.,TRBD1,TRBV4-1,CASSVQGSWGTEAFF,TGCGCCAGCAGCGTACAGGGGTCTTGGGGCACTGAAGCTTTCTTT
TRBJ2-3,.,.,TRBV4-1,CASSQDLLSDTQYF,TGCGCCAGCAGCCAAGATCTTTTAAGCGATACGCAGTATTTT
TRBJ2-7,.,TRBD1,TRBV7-6,CASSLGPGQLTYEQYF,TGTGCCAGCAGCTTGGGACCGGGACAGTTAACCTACGAGCAGTACTTC
TRBJ1-2,.,TRBD1,TRBV2,CASKTGINGYTF,TGTGCCAGCAAGACAGGGATAAATGGCTACACCTTC
TRBJ1-1,.,TRBD1,TRBV7-9,CASSLSLTGGTEAFF,TGTGCCAGCAGCCTTTCTCTGACAGGGGGTACTGAAGCTTTCTTT
TRBJ2-3,.,.,TRBV7-3,CASSFRGGSPDTQYF,TGTGCCAGCAGCTTCAGGGGTGGTTCACCAGATACGCAGTATTTT
TRBJ1-6,.,TRBD1,TRBV9,CASSDQTGPNSPLHF,TGTGCCAGCAGCGACCAGACAGGGCCCAATTCACCCCTCCACTTT
TRBJ2-7,once,.,TRBV7-9,CASSLGREQYF,TGTGCCAGCAGCTTGGGCCGCGAGCAGTACTTC
TRBJ2-7,.,TRBD1,TRBV2,CASKPGQGYEQYF,TGTGCCAGCAAACCGGGACAGGGCTACGAGCAGTACTTC
TRBJ2-5,.,.,TRBV6-5,CASSHAVGRQETQYF,TGTGCCAGCAGTCACGCGGTGGGGCGCCAAGAGACCCAGTACTTC
TRBJ2-3,.,TRBD2,TRBV4-2,CASSQGPSLIAGQTDTQYF,TGTGCCAGCAGCCAGGGACCCTCTTTGATAGCGGGGCAGACAGATACGCAGTATTTT
TRBJ2-7,once,TRBD2,TRBV6-5,CASSYGSGGYYEQYF,TGTGCCAGCAGTTACGGGAGCGGGGGATACTACGAGCAGTACTTC
TRBJ1-1,.,.,TRBV4-3,CASSQVYGGGTEAFF,TGCGCCAGCAGCCAAGTGTACGGCGGAGGCACTGAAGCTTTCTTT
TRBJ1-1,.,.,TRBV19,CASSIDGGETEAFF,TGTGCCAGTAGTATAGATGGGGGGGAGACTGAAGCTTTCTTT
TRBJ2-7,.,.,TRBV4-1,CASSQDGLLSYEQYF,TGCGCCAGCAGCCAAGATGGACTTCTCTCCTACGAGCAGTACTTC
TRBJ2-7,.,TRBD1,TRBV7-9,CASSSPGTGGHPTYEQYF,TGTGCCAGCAGCTCTCCCGGGACAGGGGGCCACCCTACCTACGAGCAGTACTTC
TRBJ2-7,.,.,TRBV19,CASSPQVYYEQYF,TGTGCCAGTAGTCCTCAGGTTTACTACGAGCAGTACTTC